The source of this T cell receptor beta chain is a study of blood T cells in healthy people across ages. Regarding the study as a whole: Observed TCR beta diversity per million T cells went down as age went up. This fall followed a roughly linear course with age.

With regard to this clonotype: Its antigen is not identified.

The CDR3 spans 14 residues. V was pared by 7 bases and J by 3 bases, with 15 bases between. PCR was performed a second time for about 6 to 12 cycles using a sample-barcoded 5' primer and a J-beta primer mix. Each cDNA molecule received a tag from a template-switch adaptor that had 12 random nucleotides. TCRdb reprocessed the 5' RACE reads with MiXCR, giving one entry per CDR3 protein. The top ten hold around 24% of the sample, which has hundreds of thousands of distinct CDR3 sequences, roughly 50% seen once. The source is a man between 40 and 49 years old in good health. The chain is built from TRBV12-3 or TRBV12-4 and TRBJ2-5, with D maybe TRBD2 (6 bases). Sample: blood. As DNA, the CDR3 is TGTGCCAGCATGCGGGGTGGGGAAAAAGAGACCCAGTACTTC. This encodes CASMRGGEKETQYF.